The rows below give T cell receptor beta chains drawn from one sample of a study of OX40 agonist ivuxolimab in advanced cancers. Repertoires were generated with immunoSEQ multiplex PCR, while TCRdb's copy carries only in-frame clones and drops some. The sample carries 65,000 to 75,000 clones, approximately 90% recorded once. Sequenced material: CD4+ or CD8+ T cells sorted from blood, taken in a trial of the OX40 agonist ivuxolimab. These receptors were taken from an adult with an advanced solid tumor such as melanoma, head and neck, liver or kidney cancer. Each CDR3 is given with its conserved first and last residue. The D gene is left open where the match is weak. Not all rows give a size; the values are once, few, many and, for expanded clones, a class.

TRBD1	TRBV18	TRBJ1-1	.	TGTGCCAGCTCGCCGAACAGGGGGGGGGTGAACACTGAAGCTTTCTTT	CASSPNRGGVNTEAFF
.	TRBV7-2	TRBJ1-2	.	TGTGCCAGCAGCTTAACGGGGATTATGGGCTACACCTTC	CASSLTGIMGYTF
.	TRBV5-1	TRBJ2-5	.	TGCGCCAGCAGCTTGGAGGAGACCCAGTACTTC	CASSLEETQYF
TRBD2	TRBV5-1	TRBJ2-3	.	TGCGCCAGCAGCCTCCTCCTGTTAGCGGGAGGGGAAACAGATACGCAGTATTTT	CASSLLLLAGGETDTQYF
TRBD1	TRBV28	TRBJ1-2	once	TGTGCCAGCAGGCCGGGGACAGTCTATGGCTACACCTTC	CASRPGTVYGYTF
TRBD1	TRBV25-1	TRBJ1-6	.	TGTGCCAGCAAAGACTGGACAGGGACCTCACCCCTCCACTTT	CASKDWTGTSPLHF
TRBD2	TRBV5-1	TRBJ2-3	.	TGCGCCAGCAGCTTGATAAGGAGCGGGAGGGCCTCAGATACGCAGTATTTT	CASSLIRSGRASDTQYF
.	TRBV29-1	TRBJ1-1	.	TGCAGCGTTGAGGGAATGGGGAACACTGAAGCTTTCTTT	CSVEGMGNTEAFF
.	TRBV27	TRBJ2-1	.	TGTGCCAGCAGTAAAACGGACGGGTGGAGGCAGTTCTTC	CASSKTDGWRQFF
.	TRBV7-9	TRBJ1-3	.	TGTGCCAGCAGCTTAGAAAGATTCTCTGGAAACACCATATATTTT	CASSLERFSGNTIYF
.	TRBV9	TRBJ1-2	.	TGTGCCAGCAGCGTAGGGTGGGTGGATGGCTACACCTTC	CASSVGWVDGYTF
.	TRBV18	TRBJ1-5	.	TGTGCCAGCTCACCAAGAGATAGCAATCAGCCCCAGCATTTT	CASSPRDSNQPQHF
TRBD1	TRBV6-5	TRBJ2-7	.	TGTGCCAGCAGTTACTCGCACAGGGGTCAGTACGAGCAGTACTTC	CASSYSHRGQYEQYF
.	TRBV7-2	TRBJ1-5	few	TGTGCCAGCAGCTTCGGGATAAATCAGCCCCAGCATTTT	CASSFGINQPQHF
TRBD1	TRBV10-1	TRBJ2-5	few	TGCGCCAGCAGTGAGTCGATGGACAGGGGAGAGACCCAGTACTTC	CASSESMDRGETQYF
.	TRBV10-3	TRBJ1-5	.	TGTGCCGTCCCTCCGGGGGGGAATCAGCCCCAGCATTTT	CAVPPGGNQPQHF
.	TRBV2	TRBJ2-1	.	TGTGCCAGCAGTCCCCCCTTATACAATGAGCAGTTCTTC	CASSPPLYNEQFF
TRBD1	TRBV19	TRBJ2-7	.	TGTGCCAGTAGCCTTCTCCCCGGACAGGGCAAAGGCTACGAGCAGTACTTC	CASSLLPGQGKGYEQYF
.	TRBV6-5	TRBJ2-5	once	TGTGCCAGCAGTGGAACTGCACAGGGACAGACCCAGTACTTC	CASSGTAQGQTQYF
.	TRBV9	TRBJ1-5	once	TGTGCCAGCAGCGTAGGTTCCGGTGGGGGTCAGCCCCAGCATTTT	CASSVGSGGGQPQHF
TRBD1	TRBV6-5	TRBJ2-5	.	TGTGCCAGCAGTTACAGGGACAGGCGAGAGACCCAGTACTTC	CASSYRDRRETQYF
TRBD1	TRBV5-1	TRBJ2-1	.	TGCGCCAGCAGCTTGGACAGGGGGCGGGATGAGCAGTTCTTC	CASSLDRGRDEQFF
.	TRBV15	TRBJ2-3	.	TGTGCCACCAGCAGAGATGGGGCTGGCACAGATACGCAGTATTTT	CATSRDGAGTDTQYF
.	TRBV5-1	TRBJ2-2	.	TGCGCCAGCAGCTGGGGATGGACAGCGAACACCGGGGAGCTGTTTTTT	CASSWGWTANTGELFF
TRBD1	TRBV18	TRBJ2-2	.	TGTGCCAGCTCGTTTCAGGACAGGTACACCGGGGAGCTGTTTTTT	CASSFQDRYTGELFF
.	TRBV5-1	TRBJ2-7	.	TGCGCCAGCAGCTACAACACAGGGTACGAGCAGTACTTC	CASSYNTGYEQYF
.	TRBV11-2	TRBJ1-2	.	TGTGCCAGCAGCTCCGGACAGAACTATGGCTACACCTTC	CASSSGQNYGYTF
.	TRBV6-5	TRBJ1-5	once	TGTGCCAGCAGTTATCCTTATAGCAATCAGCCCCAGCATTTT	CASSYPYSNQPQHF
.	TRBV19	TRBJ1-6	.	TGTGCCAGTAGTACTGATGGGAATTCACCCCTCCACTTT	CASSTDGNSPLHF
.	TRBV15	TRBJ2-1	.	TGTGCCACCAGCAGAGTCAGTAAGAATGAGCAGTTCTTC	CATSRVSKNEQFF
TRBD1	TRBV6-4	TRBJ1-2	.	TGTGCCAGCAGTGGACAGGGCTATGGCTACACCTTC	CASSGQGYGYTF
.	TRBV4-1	TRBJ1-4	once	TGCGCCAGCGGTGAGAGGAGGGGTAACGAAAAACTGTTTTTT	CASGERRGNEKLFF
.	TRBV9	TRBJ2-6	once	TGTGCCAGCAGCGTAGCCCCGGGACTCATGAGCTCTGGGGCCAACGTCCTGACTTTC	CASSVAPGLMSSGANVLTF
TRBD2	TRBV6-6	TRBJ2-3	once	TGTGCCAGCAGCAGCGGGAGGGCAGATACGCAGTATTTT	CASSSGRADTQYF
.	TRBV20-1	TRBJ2-7	.	TGCAGTGCTAGAGCTGGGTCCGAGCAGTACTTC	CSARAGSEQYF
TRBD1	TRBV6-1	TRBJ1-2	.	TGTGCCAGCAGTTCAGGGACAGCCTGGGGCTACACCTTC	CASSSGTAWGYTF
.	TRBV5-1	TRBJ2-3	.	TGCGCCAGCAGCCTTATGTCAGGGGCGAACACAGATACGCAGTATTTT	CASSLMSGANTDTQYF
TRBD2	TRBV5-5	TRBJ2-3	.	TGTGCCAGCAGCGCCGGGACTACGACAGATACGCAGTATTTT	CASSAGTTTDTQYF
TRBD1	TRBV12-5	TRBJ2-5	.	TGTGCTAGTGGTACCCGACAGGGGGCCGGGGAGACCCAGTACTTC	CASGTRQGAGETQYF
TRBD1	TRBV6-1	TRBJ2-1	.	TGTGCCAGCAGCGGACAGGGACCAGCCTACAATGAGCAGTTCTTC	CASSGQGPAYNEQFF
.	TRBV7-8	TRBJ2-5	.	TGTGCCAGCAGCTTTATGGGAGAGACCCAGTACTTC	CASSFMGETQYF
TRBD2	TRBV2	TRBJ2-1	.	TGTGCCAGCAGTCGTGGGCTAGCGGGAGACAATGAGCAGTTCTTC	CASSRGLAGDNEQFF
.	TRBV9	TRBJ2-2	.	TGTGCCAGCAGCGTAGCTGGGATACCCGGGGAGCTGTTTTTT	CASSVAGIPGELFF
TRBD1	TRBV5-1	TRBJ2-5	.	TGCGCCAGCAGGATGGTGGGACAGGGACAAGAGACCCAGTACTTC	CASRMVGQGQETQYF
.	TRBV7-7	TRBJ2-6	.	TGTGCCAGCAGCTTAGACAGGAACAACGTCCTGACTTTC	CASSLDRNNVLTF
.	TRBV6-5	TRBJ1-2	.	TGTGCCAGCAGTTACTCGAGGGGACTCAACTATGGCTACACCTTC	CASSYSRGLNYGYTF
TRBD1	TRBV25-1	TRBJ2-2	once	TGTGCCAGCAGTGTTACAGGGGGGACCGGGGAGCTGTTTTTT	CASSVTGGTGELFF
.	TRBV7-8	TRBJ1-1	.	TGTGCCAGCAGCTTAGGAGGCAGCGACACTGAAGCTTTCTTT	CASSLGGSDTEAFF
.	TRBV7-2	TRBJ1-5	.	TGTGCCAGCAGCTTAGCGGTGGGGGGGAATCAGCCCCAGCATTTT	CASSLAVGGNQPQHF
.	TRBV19	TRBJ2-7	.	TGTGCCAGTAGTGCCTGGAACCGGGACGGCAAGCCCTACGAGCAGTACTTC	CASSAWNRDGKPYEQYF
TRBD2	TRBV6-5	TRBJ2-5	.	TGTGCCAGCAGTTGGGGGTCCGAGCGGGAGCGGGGCCAGTACTTC	CASSWGSERERGQYF
TRBD1	TRBV7-6	TRBJ1-1	.	TGTGCCAGCAGCTCACAGGGGGTGGGTGAAGCTTTCTTT	CASSSQGVGEAFF